The 23 T cell receptor beta chains listed next were all sequenced from one sample in a study of beta chain features in type 1 diabetes (dated by TCRdb to the late 2010s). Library generation was performed with the immunoSEQ multiplex PCR assay. All of the isolated RNA was reverse transcribed with the High Capacity cDNA Reverse Transcription Kit, so expressed TCRB transcripts were sequenced. The source is immuneACCESS, and TCRdb retained only in-frame sequences with V and J called. Part of the clones is not carried over; for the studies checked, unresolved V genes explain less than half of this, and the remainder is unexplained. Across this sample there are about 290,000 clones, with roughly 8% seen only once. Jointly, the top ten make up 0.9% to 1.2% of the sample. The sequenced material came from central memory CD4+ T cells from blood. The receptors originated from a woman aged 18-35 years in good health.

This clone has a handful of counts. This chain links TRBV6-5 with TRBJ1-6; D remains ambiguous. The germline V and J ends were trimmed by 8 bases and 14 bases, with 13 bases remaining between them. The CDR3 is 11 residues long. The germline V gene encodes CDR1 MNHEY and CDR2 SVGAGI. The CDR3 reads CASRNMEALHF. CDR3 DNA sequence: TGTGCCAGCCGGAACATGGAGGCCCTCCACTTT.

This clone was seen ten or more times. The chain uses TRBV7-9 and TRBJ2-3; D ambiguous. This CDR3 has 11 residues. Trimming removed 9 bases from V and 6 bases from J, with 10 bases in between. The germline CDR1 and CDR2 sequences are SEHNR and FQNEAQ (reference sequence). CDR3 in DNA: TGTGCCAGTGAACGTGGGGATACGCAGTATTTT. Amino acid sequence: CASERGDTQYF.

V usage is TRBV7-3 and J usage is TRBJ2-1; 7 positions agree with TRBD2. CDR1 is SGHTA and CDR2 is FQGTGA in the germline V gene. The ends lost 5 bases at V and 8 bases at J; junction bases unmatched: 6. This CDR3 has 13 amino acids. CDR3 sequence: CASSGTIRDEQFF. The CDR3 DNA is TGTGCCAGCAGCGGGACTATACGCGATGAGCAGTTCTTC.

This clone was seen more than once but under ten times. V usage is TRBV28 and J usage is TRBJ2-3; D is possibly TRBD1 (6 bases). Germline assignment: CDR1 MDHEN and CDR2 SYDVKM. V gave up 3 bases and J gave up 6 bases, with 13 bases separating them. This CDR3 has 14 amino acids. This chain's CDR3 is CASSFLQGHDTQYF. The CDR3 bases are TGTGCCAGCAGTTTCCTACAGGGACACGATACGCAGTATTTT.

This clone turned up a few times. V gene TRBV7-2 combines with J gene TRBJ2-7; 7 bases agree with TRBD2. There are 16 residues in the CDR3. Germline CDR1 is SGHTA and CDR2 is FQGNSA. Trimming took 4 bases from V and 5 from J; bases not matched to a gene: 14. CDR3 nucleotides: TGTGCCAGCAGCTACCGAATAAGCGGGGTGATCAACGAGCAGTACTTC. Translated, it gives CASSYRISGVINEQYF.

There are a few counts of this clone. This chain uses TRBV6-6 with TRBJ1-5; tentatively, D is TRBD1 (5 bases). Germline V gives CDR1 MNHNY, CDR2 SVGAGI (reference sequence). The V end lost 6 bases, the J end lost 4 bases, and 16 bases lay between the germline ends. The CDR3 is 15 residues long. DNA for the CDR3: TGTGCCAGCAGGTGGGACGACAGTGCGAATCAGCCCCAGCATTTT. This encodes CASRWDDSANQPQHF.

The chain uses TRBV7-2 and TRBJ1-6, with TRBD1 matching over 7 bases. The V and J ends lost 5 bases and 8 bases, in that order; junction bases with no gene match: 9. This CDR3 is built from 15 residues. Germline assignment: CDR1 SGHTA and CDR2 FQGNSA. CDR3 sequence: CASSLGTVTHSPLHF. In nucleotides, the CDR3 is TGTGCCAGCAGCCTCGGGACAGTAACCCATTCACCCCTCCACTTT.

J is TRBJ1-2 and V is TRBV14, with TRBD1 matching 9 bases. Germline values: CDR1 SGHDN, CDR2 FVKESK. Germline trimming cut 4 bases from V and 8 bases from J; bases unmatched to any gene: 14. CDR3 size: 16 residues. CDR3 region: CASSPLTGGVVGGYTF. In DNA form, the CDR3 reads TGTGCCAGCAGCCCACTAACAGGGGGCGTAGTAGGAGGCTACACCTTC.

This clone was seen only a few times. The J gene is TRBJ2-1, the V gene TRBV9; weak D call: TRBD2 (5 bases). The CDR3 length is 15 residues. V shed 6 bases and J shed 0 bases, with 13 bases lying between them. Germline lookup yields CDR1 SGDLS and CDR2 YYNGEE. CDR3 amino acids: CASTQEGSSYNEQFF. CDR3 sequence (DNA): TGTGCCAGCACCCAAGAAGGGAGCTCCTACAATGAGCAGTTCTTC.

The chain carries TRBV7-9 and TRBJ1-4; D gene ambiguous. The V end was cut by 5 bases, the J end by 8 bases, with 18 bases between. This CDR3 region has 15 residues. From germline, CDR1 is SEHNR and CDR2 FQNEAQ (reference sequence). CDR3: CASSPGGQELEKLFF. The DNA for the CDR3 is TGTGCCAGCAGCCCCGGCGGGCAGGAGCTCGAAAAACTGTTTTTT.

This chain links TRBV18 with TRBJ2-1; D uncertain. This CDR3 has 12 amino acids. Germline values: CDR1 KGHSH, CDR2 LQKENI. Trimming cost V 3 bases and J 7 bases, with 7 bases left between them. In nucleotides, the CDR3 is TGTGCCAGCTCACCTAACCGGAATGAGCAGTTCTTC. As protein: CASSPNRNEQFF.

The rearrangement joins TRBV6-5 to TRBJ2-3, with D possibly matching TRBD2 (5 bases). Looked up from germline, CDR1 is MNHEY and CDR2 is SVGAGI. CDR3 length: 13 amino acids. Trimming shortened V by 7 bases and J by 4 bases, and 12 bases separated the two germline ends. Written as DNA, the CDR3 is TGTGCCAGCAATGTCCCCGGGGCAGATACGCAGTATTTT. Translation gives CASNVPGADTQYF.

This clone was detected many times. The V and J genes are TRBV11-1 and TRBJ1-1; D perhaps matches TRBD1 (6 bases). The germline CDR1 and CDR2 sequences are SGHAT and FQDESV (reference sequence). V lost 3 bases, J lost 1 base, and 6 bases lay in between. This CDR3 is 13 amino acids long. CDR3 protein: CASSLTGNTEAFF. The CDR3 DNA is TGTGCCAGCAGCTTGACAGGGAACACTGAAGCTTTCTTT.

There are a few counts of this clone. The chain carries TRBV7-2 and TRBJ2-6, with D possibly being TRBD1 (7 bases). Looked up from germline, CDR1 is SGHTA and CDR2 is FQGNSA. With 5 bases removed from V and 1 base from J, the gap between germline ends came to 18 bases. This CDR3 spans 18 amino acids. CDR3 bases: TGTGCCAGCAGCCTCCGGGCGCCAGGGGGGTCTGGGGCCAACGTCCTGACTTTC. Translation: CASSLRAPGGSGANVLTF.

This clone was observed a handful of times. This chain connects TRBV7-9 to TRBJ1-6; TRBD1 matches 9 bases. Germline V gene lookup returns CDR1 SEHNR and CDR2 FQNEAQ (reference sequence). CDR3 size: 15 residues. With 1 base clipped from V and 10 bases from J, the junction kept 5 bases outside the gene matches. CDR3 nucleotide sequence: TGTGCCAGCAGCTTAGGGGGGACAGGGCTGTCACCCCTCCACTTT. It encodes CASSLGGTGLSPLHF. The full variable domain, rest sourced from reference TRBV7-9 and TRBJ1-6, is DTGVSQNPRHKITKRGQNVTFRCDPISEHNRLYWYRQTLGQGPEFLTYFQNEAQLEKSRLLSDRFSAERPKGSFSTLEIQRTEQGDSAMYLCASSLGGTGLSPLHFGNGTRLTVT.

In its sample, this clone was seen a few times. The rearrangement joins TRBV18 to TRBJ1-2; D unclear. The CDR3 covers 13 residues. Germline loops: CDR1 KGHSH, CDR2 LQKENI. The ends were cut back, 3 bases at V and 6 bases at J, with 11 bases in the middle. CDR3 sequence reads: CASSPVKVHGYTF. CDR3 coding DNA: TGTGCCAGCTCACCCGTGAAGGTTCATGGCTACACCTTC. Full variable domain (missing parts from reference TRBV18 and TRBJ1-2): NAGVMQNPRHLVRRRGQEARLRCSPMKGHSHVYWYRQLPEEGLKFMVYLQKENIIDESGMPKERFSAEFPKEGPSILRIQQVVRGDSAAYFCASSPVKVHGYTFGSGTRLTVV.

In this sample, this clone turned up a few times. This chain links TRBV5-4 with TRBJ2-1; no definite D call. Trimming stripped 2 bases from V and 5 bases from J, with 11 bases between. The CDR3 length is 14 residues. Germline CDR1 reads SGHNT; CDR2 reads YYREEE (reference sequence). This CDR3 is CASSLPSRNNEQFF. As DNA, the CDR3 is TGTGCCAGCAGCTTACCCAGTAGAAACAATGAGCAGTTCTTC. Using reference TRBV5-4 and TRBJ2-1 for the parts outside the CDR3, the full variable domain is ETGVTQSPTHLIKTRGQQVTLRCSSQSGHNTVSWYQQALGQGPQFIFQYYREEENGRGNFPPRFSGLQFPNYSSELNVNALELDDSALYLCASSLPSRNNEQFFGPGTRLTVL.

This clone has only a few counts. This chain uses TRBV18 with TRBJ2-7, with unresolved D. Germline CDR1 reads KGHSH; CDR2 reads LQKENI. The CDR3 runs 12 residues. The V end lost 4 bases, the J end lost 12 bases, and 16 bases lay between the germline ends. CDR3 sequence (DNA): TGTGCCAGCTCACGGTCGAGAGAGCCCCCGTACTTC. Residues: CASSRSREPPYF.

This clone was detected only a few times. The chain couples TRBV6-5 to TRBJ1-1; unclear D gene. V dropped 2 bases and J dropped 1 base, with 5 bases sitting between them. CDR1 and CDR2 (germline): MNHEY, SVGAGI. The CDR3 is made up of 13 amino acids. CDR3 nucleotide sequence: TGTGCCAGCAGTTACCGGGCGAACACTGAAGCTTTCTTT. This gives the protein CASSYRANTEAFF.

The V gene is TRBV18, the J gene TRBJ2-5; 9 bases agree with TRBD1. V trimming: 2 bases; J trimming: 3 bases; junction bases outside the gene matches: 1. Germline CDR1 and CDR2: KGHSH and LQKENI. The CDR3 has 14 amino acids. The CDR3 nucleotides read TGTGCCAGCTCACCAGACAGGGGGAAAGAGACCCAGTACTTC. Protein sequence: CASSPDRGKETQYF.

The V and J genes are TRBV19 and TRBJ1-2; a possible D gene is TRBD1 (6 bases). V dropped 2 bases and J dropped 7 bases, with 11 bases sitting between them. Germline V lookup: CDR1 LNHDA, CDR2 SQIVND (reference sequence). This CDR3 has 13 amino acids. CDR3 region: CASSIQGRGGYTF. In DNA form, the CDR3 reads TGTGCCAGTAGTATACAGGGGCGCGGTGGCTACACCTTC.

This clone appeared a few times. The chain links TRBV5-1 to TRBJ2-4; tentatively, D is TRBD2 (7 bases). V lost 4 bases and J lost 8, with 13 bases in between. This CDR3 is 13 amino acids long. Germline CDR1 and CDR2: SGHRS and YFSETQ. This CDR3 is CASSLQGGDIQYF. The CDR3 DNA reads TGCGCCAGCAGCCTGCAAGGGGGGGACATTCAGTACTTC.

Only a few counts were recorded for this clone. The chain carries TRBV7-2 and TRBJ1-2; possible D gene TRBD1, 6 bases. The CDR3 has 16 amino acids. Trimming took 5 bases from V and 7 from J, leaving 23 bases between them. The germline V gene encodes CDR1 SGHTA and CDR2 FQGNSA. This CDR3 reads CASSLGSRTGKGGYTF. The CDR3 DNA sequence: TGTGCCAGCAGCCTAGGATCCCGTACAGGGAAGGGTGGCTACACCTTC.